The 24 T cell receptor beta chains below come from one sample, sequenced in a study of shared T cell receptors in the human thymus. Sequenced by immunoSEQ multiplex PCR; TCRdb stores in-frame clones only, minus some. This sample has hundreds of thousands of clones; around 85% occur once, and the top ten carry about 0.011%. This same sample was also taken into another study, of human thymus T cells.

The specimen was thymocytes. These receptors were obtained from a girl under three years old with a congenital heart defect.

V usage is TRBV7-9 and J usage is TRBJ2-7; 7 positions match TRBD1. V was pared by 7 bases and J by 2 bases, with 11 bases of the junction left unmatched. The germline gives CDR1 SEHNR, CDR2 FQNEAQ (reference sequence). The CDR3 spans 15 residues. DNA of the CDR3: TGTGCCAGCACCACCGAGGGGGCAGCAACCTACGAGCAGTACTTC. It specifies CASTTEGAATYEQYF.

The rearrangement links TRBV25-1 to TRBJ1-5, with a possible D match to TRBD1 (6 bases). The CDR3 consists of 16 residues. Germline V gene data show CDR1 as MGHDK and CDR2 as SYGVNS. V was clipped by 0 bases and J by 3 bases, with 12 bases between them. The CDR3 loop is CASSEYHGGDNQPQHF. The CDR3 DNA reads as TGTGCCAGCAGTGAATACCATGGGGGCGACAATCAGCCCCAGCATTTT.

V and J are TRBV18 and TRBJ2-7; TRBD2 is a possible D gene (5 bases). This CDR3 region has 15 residues. Germline V gives CDR1 KGHSH, CDR2 LQKENI. V was clipped by 0 bases and J by 4 bases, with 13 bases between them. The CDR3 DNA reads TGTGCCAGCTCACCACCGTCCAGGAGGCTTTACGAGCAGTACTTC. Its translation: CASSPPSRRLYEQYF.

Only a few counts were recorded for this clone. This chain connects TRBV6-1 to TRBJ1-2; D ambiguous. This CDR3 has 14 amino acids. Germline V CDR1 and CDR2: MNHNS, SASEGT. The V end was cut by 3 bases, the J end by 8 bases, with 16 bases between. The CDR3 nucleotides read TGTGCCAGCAGTGATTCCAGAAGCGTCTTCGGCTACACCTTC. This translates into CASSDSRSVFGYTF.

As regards this clone: At one end the junction does not follow the germline gene, possibly because of a read error. The chain's CDR3 is CASSRIDDLHSF. CDR3 nucleotide sequence: TGTGCCAGCAGTCGAATAGACGATCTGCACAGCTTC. The V call is TRBV2, the J call TRBJ1-2; D is undetermined. CDR3 size: 12 residues. From germline, CDR1 is SNHLY and CDR2 FYNNEI.

The V gene is TRBV11-2, the J gene TRBJ1-2; TRBD1 agrees at 7 bases. Trimming cost V 4 bases and J 6 bases; bases outside gene matches: 8. Per germline, CDR1 SGHAT and CDR2 FQNNGV. This CDR3 has 14 amino acids. CDR3 loop: CASSSYRGGNGYTF. CDR3 bases: TGTGCCAGCAGCTCATACAGGGGAGGTAATGGCTACACCTTC.

This clone is a singleton in its sample. This chain joins TRBV6-1 and TRBJ1-1; no clear D gene. The germline V gene encodes CDR1 MNHNS and CDR2 SASEGT. V dropped 7 bases and J dropped 4 bases, with 10 bases sitting between them. This CDR3 spans 12 amino acids. CDR3 sequence (DNA): TGTGCCAGCACTAGACCGGGCACTGAAGCTTTCTTT. This translates into CASTRPGTEAFF.

This clone was counted a single time. The chain employs TRBV11-2 and TRBJ1-4; D unclear. Germline V gene data show CDR1 as SGHAT and CDR2 as FQNNGV. V was pared by 5 bases and J by 0 bases, with 19 bases between. CDR3 length equals 18 residues. The DNA for the CDR3 is TGTGCCAGCAGCCCGAGGGAGTGGTCCCACCCAACTAATGAAAAACTGTTTTTT. This encodes CASSPREWSHPTNEKLFF.

The chain joins TRBV5-4 to TRBJ1-2; 9 bases match TRBD1. Germline lookup yields CDR1 SGHNT and CDR2 YYREEE (reference sequence). The CDR3 sequence is 15 residues long. V lost 4 bases and J lost 4; bases outside the gene matches: 8. The CDR3 bases are TGTGCCAGCAGCCCCCGGGACAGGGATCCCTATGGCTACACCTTC. This sequence encodes CASSPRDRDPYGYTF. The full variable domain, in which reference TRBV5-4 and TRBJ1-2 provide the parts outside the CDR3, is ETGVTQSPTHLIKTRGQQVTLRCSSQSGHNTVSWYQQALGQGPQFIFQYYREEENGRGNFPPRFSGLQFPNYSSELNVNALELDDSALYLCASSPRDRDPYGYTFGSGTRLTVV.

This CDR3 is CATSRVGGPPLLDSYEQYF. In DNA, the CDR3 is TGTGCCACCAGCAGAGTCGGGGGTCCTCCGCTCCTGGACTCCTACGAGCAGTACTTC. The chain links TRBV15 to TRBJ2-7; D is perhaps TRBD2 (6 bases). CDR1 LNHNV and CDR2 YYDKDF come from the germline V gene (reference sequence). V gave up 1 base and J gave up 0 bases, with 22 bases separating them. The CDR3 runs 19 residues.

A few counts support this clone. The chain uses TRBV7-9 and TRBJ1-6; the D gene is possibly TRBD1 (5 bases). V shed 5 bases and J shed 4 bases, with 18 bases lying between them. This CDR3 is 17 amino acids long. CDR1 is SEHNR and CDR2 is FQNEAQ in the germline V gene (reference sequence). This CDR3 is CASSLGIQGGYNSPLHF. In nucleotides, the CDR3 is TGTGCCAGCAGCCTGGGAATCCAGGGAGGGTATAATTCACCCCTCCACTTT.

The chain couples TRBV19 to TRBJ2-7; the D is unclear. The CDR3 extends over 11 amino acids. V was cut by 4 bases and J by 4 bases, with 5 bases left in between. Germline V CDR1 and CDR2: LNHDA, SQIVND (reference sequence). The CDR3 spells CASSSLYEQYF. CDR3 bases: TGTGCCAGTAGTAGTTTATACGAGCAGTACTTC.

The chain employs TRBV5-8 and TRBJ1-3; TRBD1 aligns across 7 bases. Trimming at V came to 0 bases and at J to 3 bases, leaving 18 bases not matched to a gene. Germline CDR1 SGHTS, CDR2 YDEGEE. This CDR3 comprises 20 residues. The CDR3 is CASSLGVDETQGTVGNTIYF. CDR3 coding DNA: TGTGCCAGCAGCTTGGGGGTTGACGAAACACAGGGGACGGTTGGAAACACCATATATTTT.

This chain joins TRBV7-9 and TRBJ1-2; D perhaps matches TRBD1 (5 bases). Trimming took 3 bases from V and 3 from J, leaving 17 bases between them. The CDR3 spans 16 residues. Germline assignment: CDR1 SEHNR and CDR2 FQNEAQ (reference sequence). CDR3 bases: TGTGCCAGCAGCTTCAAGCGTCTGGCAGGGTACTATGGCTACACCTTC. This sequence encodes CASSFKRLAGYYGYTF.

The gene calls are TRBV4-1 and TRBJ1-2; the match to TRBD1 covers 8 bases. From germline, CDR1 is MGHRA and CDR2 YSYEKL. J gave up 4 bases and V 4 bases, and 20 bases lay outside the gene matches. This CDR3 has 19 residues. Here the CDR3 reads CASSPSELGQDAFVYGYTF. The CDR3 nucleotides read TGCGCCAGCAGCCCAAGTGAATTGGGACAGGATGCTTTTGTCTATGGCTACACCTTC.

This clone was counted only a few times. The sample holds other DNA sequences that translate to the same CDR3. The V call is TRBV6-4, the J call TRBJ2-5, with 12 bases fitting TRBD1. This CDR3 region has 21 residues. CDR1 and CDR2 (germline): MRHNA, SNTAGT. The V gene end was trimmed by 2 bases and the J gene end by 0 bases; junction bases not matched to a gene: 16. DNA of the CDR3: TGTGCCAGCAGTGACCCGACTCCGGGACAGGGGGCGAGCCTTTACCAAGAGACCCAGTACTTC. Translating it yields CASSDPTPGQGASLYQETQYF.

J is TRBJ1-4 and V is TRBV27; D ambiguous. Trimming stripped 10 bases from V and 11 bases from J, with 14 bases between. This CDR3 has 11 residues. Germline V lookup: CDR1 MNHEY, CDR2 SMNVEV (reference sequence). CDR3 residues: CATLEGGKLFF. For the CDR3, the DNA is TGTGCCACACTTGAGGGAGGGAAACTGTTTTTT.

This clone has just a few counts. This rearrangement joins TRBV4-3 to TRBJ1-2, with D hard to call. CDR3 length: 14 amino acids. Trimming cost V 0 bases and J 8 bases, with 13 bases left between them. Germline lookup yields CDR1 LGHNA and CDR2 YSLEER. CDR3 residues: CASSQDRGGLGYTF. CDR3 in DNA: TGCGCCAGCAGCCAAGATCGCGGAGGGTTAGGCTACACCTTC.

The rearrangement links TRBV6-5 to TRBJ1-5; a weak D match, TRBD1 (6 bases). Per the germline V gene, CDR1 is MNHEY and CDR2 is SVGAGI. Trimming stripped 0 bases from V and 5 bases from J, with 8 bases between. The CDR3 length is 14 residues. The CDR3 reads CASSYSNRDQPQHF. In DNA, the CDR3 is TGTGCCAGCAGTTACTCAAACAGGGATCAGCCCCAGCATTTT.

CDR3 in amino acids: CASSSRTSGGRGTDTQYF. The CDR3 coding sequence is TGTGCCAGCAGTTCCCGGACTAGCGGGGGTCGCGGCACAGATACGCAGTATTTT. This chain uses TRBV28 with TRBJ2-3, with 13 bases identical to TRBD2. Per the germline V gene, CDR1 is MDHEN and CDR2 is SYDVKM. CDR3 size: 18 residues. J lost 1 base, V lost 4 bases, and 8 bases had no gene match.

The chain has TRBV19 and TRBJ2-3; no definite D call. The CDR3 is made up of 14 amino acids. The V end lost 3 bases, the J end lost 3 bases, and 10 bases lay between the germline ends. The germline gives CDR1 LNHDA, CDR2 SQIVND (reference sequence). The CDR3, as DNA: TGTGCCAGTAGTATCGTGCCAGTTACAGATACGCAGTATTTT. This sequence encodes CASSIVPVTDTQYF.

J is TRBJ1-1 and V is TRBV4-3, with D possibly matching TRBD1 (6 bases). The CDR3 is 17 amino acids. Between the trimmed V and J ends, which lost 0 bases and 2 bases, there was a span of 16 bases. In germline, CDR1 is LGHNA, CDR2 YSLEER. The CDR3 is CASSQDVGARGNTEAFF. CDR3 sequence (DNA): TGCGCCAGCAGCCAAGATGTGGGGGCTCGGGGTAACACTGAAGCTTTCTTT.

This clone was seen a single time. This sequence joins TRBV21-1 and TRBJ1-1; TRBD1 was called by the table and not checked on the DNA. TRBV21-1 is assigned pseudogene status. The CDR3 has 14 residues. The CDR3 reads CASSAGQGRIEAFF. CDR3 in DNA: TGTGCCAGCAGCGCCGGACAGGGGCGGATTGAAGCTTTCTTT.

The chain is built from TRBV5-1 and TRBJ1-2; TRBD1 matches at 8 bases. V lost 0 bases to trimming and J lost 3 bases; unmatched junction nucleotides: 1. Germline V CDR1 and CDR2: SGHRS, YFSETQ. The CDR3 contains 14 residues. The CDR3 DNA follows: TGCGCCAGCAGCTTGGGACAGGGGTACTATGGCTACACCTTC. Translated: CASSLGQGYYGYTF.